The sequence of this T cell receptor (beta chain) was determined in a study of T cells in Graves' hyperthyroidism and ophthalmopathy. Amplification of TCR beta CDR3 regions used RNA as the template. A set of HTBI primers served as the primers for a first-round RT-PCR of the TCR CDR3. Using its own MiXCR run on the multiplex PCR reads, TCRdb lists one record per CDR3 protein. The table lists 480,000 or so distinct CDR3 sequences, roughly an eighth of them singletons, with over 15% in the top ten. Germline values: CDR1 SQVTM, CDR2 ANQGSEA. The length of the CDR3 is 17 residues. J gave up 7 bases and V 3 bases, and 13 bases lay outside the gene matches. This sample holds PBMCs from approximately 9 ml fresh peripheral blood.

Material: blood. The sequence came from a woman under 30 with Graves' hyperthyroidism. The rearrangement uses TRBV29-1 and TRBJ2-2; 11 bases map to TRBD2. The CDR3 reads CSVDLVVAGGLNGELFF. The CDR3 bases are TGCAGCGTTGATCTGGTAGTAGCGGGAGGGCTTAACGGGGAGCTGTTTTTT.